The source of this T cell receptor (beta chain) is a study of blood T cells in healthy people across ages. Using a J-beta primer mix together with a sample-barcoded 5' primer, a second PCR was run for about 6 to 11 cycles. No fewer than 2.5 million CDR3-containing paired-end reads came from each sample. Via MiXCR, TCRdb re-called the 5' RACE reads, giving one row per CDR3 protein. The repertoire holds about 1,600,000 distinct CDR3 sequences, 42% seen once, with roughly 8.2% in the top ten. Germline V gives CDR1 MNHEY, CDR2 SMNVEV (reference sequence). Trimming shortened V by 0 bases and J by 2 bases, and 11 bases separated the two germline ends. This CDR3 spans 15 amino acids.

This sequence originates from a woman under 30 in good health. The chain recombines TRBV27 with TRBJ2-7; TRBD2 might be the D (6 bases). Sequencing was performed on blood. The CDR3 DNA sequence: TGTGCCAGCAGTTTATCGGAACGGGGGACCTACGAGCAGTACTTC. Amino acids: CASSLSERGTYEQYF.